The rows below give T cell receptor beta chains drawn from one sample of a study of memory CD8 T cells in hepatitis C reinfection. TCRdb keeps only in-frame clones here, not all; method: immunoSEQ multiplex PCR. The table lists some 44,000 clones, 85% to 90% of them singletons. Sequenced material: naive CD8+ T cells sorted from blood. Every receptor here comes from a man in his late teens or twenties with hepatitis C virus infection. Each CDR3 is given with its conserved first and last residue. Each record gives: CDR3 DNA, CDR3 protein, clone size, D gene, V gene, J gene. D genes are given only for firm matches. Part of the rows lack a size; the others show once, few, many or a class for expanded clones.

TGTGCCAGTAGTATTGGGGTGCAGGGCGGTCAAGAGACCCAGTACTTC,CASSIGVQGGQETQYF,NA,NA,TRBV19,TRBJ2-5
TGTGCCAGCAGCCACAGGGGAGGCAATCAGCCCCAGCATTTT,CASSHRGGNQPQHF,NA,TRBD1,TRBV27,TRBJ1-5
TGTGCCAGCAGGGATAGGCGGCACCAAGAGACCCAGTACTTC,CASRDRRHQETQYF,NA,NA,TRBV6-1,TRBJ2-5
TGTGCCAGCAGCGTTATATGGGACAGATCGAACACCGGGGAGCTGTTTTTT,CASSVIWDRSNTGELFF,once,TRBD1,TRBV9,TRBJ2-2
TGTGCAAGTCGCTCTAGCGGGAGTCAAGAGACCCAGTACTTC,CASRSSGSQETQYF,NA,NA,TRBV12-2,TRBJ2-5
TGTGCCAGCAGTGCGGGACAGGGTGGTCGAGAGACCCAGTACTTC,CASSAGQGGRETQYF,NA,TRBD1,TRBV6-5,TRBJ2-5
TGTGCCAGCTCCCCGAGAGGGCAAGAGACCCAGTACTTC,CASSPRGQETQYF,NA,NA,TRBV28,TRBJ2-5
TGTGCCAGCAGGCCTAGCGGGTCGTACCAAGAGACCCAGTACTTC,CASRPSGSYQETQYF,NA,TRBD2,TRBV27,TRBJ2-5
TGTGCCAGCAGCCCACCGTGGGACAGGGCGAACACCGGGGAGCTGTTTTTT,CASSPPWDRANTGELFF,NA,TRBD1,TRBV5-4,TRBJ2-2
TGTGCCAGCAGTCCCCTCGGGGGACTTATGTCCTACGAGCAGTACTTC,CASSPLGGLMSYEQYF,once,NA,TRBV27,TRBJ2-7
TGTGCCAGTAGTCCCGGGTCCGACTACGAGCAGTACTTC,CASSPGSDYEQYF,NA,NA,TRBV19,TRBJ2-7
TGTGCCAGCAGTTACCGGGGAGTGCCAGCTGAAAAACTGTTTTTT,CASSYRGVPAEKLFF,NA,NA,TRBV6-6,TRBJ1-4
TGCGCCAGCAGTATCAGGAACTACAATGAGCAGTTCTTC,CASSIRNYNEQFF,NA,NA,TRBV5-1,TRBJ2-1
TGCAGCGCCAGGGACAGTGGAAACACCATATATTTT,CSARDSGNTIYF,NA,TRBD1,TRBV29-1,TRBJ1-3
TGTGCCAGCAGCTTCGGGGTTTTAAGTTTGTCCGGGGAGCTGTTTTTT,CASSFGVLSLSGELFF,NA,NA,TRBV7-9,TRBJ2-2
TGTGCCAGCAGTGACTCCCCGGACAGGAGGGTGGGTTGTTCCGGGACTCAAGGAATCTACGAGCAGTACTTC,CASSDSPDRRVGCSGTQGIYEQYF,NA,NA,TRBV6-4,TRBJ2-7
TGTGCCAGCAGTAATCCTCCCGGGACAGGGGGGGAAAAACTGTTTTTT,CASSNPPGTGGEKLFF,few,TRBD1,TRBV27,TRBJ1-4
TGCGCCAGCAGCCACGTACAGGGGGCCACGTACAATGAGCAGTTCTTC,CASSHVQGATYNEQFF,NA,TRBD1,TRBV4-1,TRBJ2-1
TGCGCCAGCAGCCCCTTACTAGCGGGAGAGACAGAGACCCAGTACTTC,CASSPLLAGETETQYF,NA,TRBD2,TRBV4-1,TRBJ2-5
TGTGCTAGCAGCTTAGACGGGAGCCCTTACAATGAGCAGTTCTTC,CASSLDGSPYNEQFF,once,NA,TRBV7-7,TRBJ2-1
TGTGCCAGCAGTCAAAGTAGCGGACCCAATGAGCAGTTCTTC,CASSQSSGPNEQFF,NA,NA,TRBV6-5,TRBJ2-1
TGTGCCAGCAGCCAGAGGGACTACAATGAGCAGTTCTTC,CASSQRDYNEQFF,NA,NA,TRBV13,TRBJ2-1
TGTGCCAGCAGCCTAGTGGACTCTGGGGCCAACGTCCTGACTTTC,CASSLVDSGANVLTF,NA,NA,TRBV6-1,TRBJ2-6
TGTGCCAGCAGCCAGGGCCTAGCGGGGTACACAGATACGCAGTATTTT,CASSQGLAGYTDTQYF,NA,TRBD2,TRBV14,TRBJ2-3
TGTGCCAGCAGCTTGAGAGCCGAGGGGGCCCTAGGTGAGCAGTTCTTC,CASSLRAEGALGEQFF,NA,TRBD1,TRBV5-6,TRBJ2-1
TGTGCCAGCAGCCGAGGGCTAGAGGTCACCGGGGAGCTGTTTTTT,CASSRGLEVTGELFF,NA,NA,TRBV4-2,TRBJ2-2
TGTGCCAGCAGCTTTTCTGCGAACACCGGGGAGCTGTTTTTT,CASSFSANTGELFF,NA,NA,TRBV6-6,TRBJ2-2
TGTGCCAGCAGCTTAGGCCTGGTAGCGGGGAGTCGCGGAGAGACCCAGTACTTC,CASSLGLVAGSRGETQYF,NA,TRBD2,TRBV13,TRBJ2-5
TGCGCCAGCAGCCAAGTGGGCAGCCAGGGAACTGAAGCTTTCTTT,CASSQVGSQGTEAFF,NA,NA,TRBV4-1,TRBJ1-1